The clone carrying this TCR beta chain was found many times. Its antigen is unidentified. The CDR3 has 16 amino acids. With 5 bases removed from V and 7 bases from J, the gap between germline ends came to 23 bases. Amplification yielded TCR beta CDR3 regions, with RNA transcripts as the source. TCR CDR3 regions were first amplified by RT-PCR with HTBI primers. One entry per CDR3 protein, called by TCRdb with MiXCR from the multiplex PCR reads. Of hundreds of thousands of distinct CDR3 sequences listed, roughly 15% are singletons. The entry originates in a study of T cells in Graves' hyperthyroidism and ophthalmopathy. Study-wide points: Most thyroid clonotypes with frequency above 0.001 were detected in blood.

The clonotype comes from a man aged 18-30 years with Graves' ophthalmopathy. The chain links TRBV12-3 or TRBV12-4 to TRBJ2-5, with D possibly being TRBD1 or TRBD2 (5 bases each). Sequenced material: blood. CDR3 sequence reads: CASSPPGTQHTGTQYF. The CDR3 coding sequence is TGTGCCAGCAGTCCCCCCGGGACCCAACACACGGGGACCCAGTACTTC.